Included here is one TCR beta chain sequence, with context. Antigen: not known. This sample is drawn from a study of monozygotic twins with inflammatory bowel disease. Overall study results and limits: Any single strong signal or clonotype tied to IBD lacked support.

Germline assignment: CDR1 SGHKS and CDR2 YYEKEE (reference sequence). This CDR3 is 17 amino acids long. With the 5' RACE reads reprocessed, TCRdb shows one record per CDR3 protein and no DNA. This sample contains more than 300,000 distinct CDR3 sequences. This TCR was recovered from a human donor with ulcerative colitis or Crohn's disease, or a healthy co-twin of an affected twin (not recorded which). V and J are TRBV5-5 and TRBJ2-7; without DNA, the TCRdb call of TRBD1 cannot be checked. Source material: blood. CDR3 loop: CASSLTPGQVETYEQYF.